In this sample, the clone carrying this T cell receptor beta chain turned up once. This entry is derived from a study of T cell responses to AZD1222 COVID-19 vaccine. The CDR3 covers 15 residues. Germline V CDR1 and CDR2: SGHVS, FQNEAQ. Trimming cost V 5 bases and J 6 bases, with 19 bases left between them. Researchers grouped second doses given at about 4 or about 12 weeks into one pool. Profiled with immunoSEQ multiplex PCR; TCRdb holds only in-frame clones, not every one. The data contain some 100,000 clones, over 75% of them seen just once; the ten biggest clones take up around 9.6%. The chain is built from TRBV7-8 and TRBJ1-2, with D possibly matching TRBD1 (6 bases). The receptor's source is an adult who received the AZD1222 COVID-19 vaccine. Sequencing used peripheral blood, obtained 28 days after the second AZD1222 dose. The CDR3 region is CASSRYRVTVDGYTF. The DNA of the CDR3 is TGTGCCAGCAGCAGATACAGGGTAACCGTCGATGGCTACACCTTC.